This is a list of T cell receptor beta chains from one sample in a study of T cells after yellow fever vaccination. MiXCR was run by TCRdb on the 5' RACE reads, yielding one entry per CDR3 protein. In the table there are about 26,000 distinct CDR3 sequences, 5.5% of which are singletons. Sample: PBMCs, either bulk or a sorted T-cell subset (CD4+, CD8+, memory, or dextramer-sorted; not recorded which), taken 15 days after the yellow fever booster vaccination. These receptors came from a man aged 30 to 39 who received the YFV17D yellow fever vaccine. CDR3s include the opening cysteine and the closing phenylalanine or tryptophan. The D gene is left open where the match is weak. The size entry is marked missing in some rows and otherwise reads once, few, many or a size class.

clone_size: many; j_call: TRBJ1-5; cdr3_length: 12; v_call: TRBV6-2/TRBV6-3; d_call: .; cdr3_aa: CASRDPNQPQHF; cdr3_nt: TGTGCCAGCCGAGACCCAAATCAGCCCCAGCATTTT
clone_size: many; j_call: TRBJ1-2; cdr3_length: 13; v_call: TRBV7-2; d_call: .; cdr3_aa: CASSQTGIYGYTF; cdr3_nt: TGTGCCAGCAGCCAAACAGGGATCTATGGCTACACCTTC
clone_size: many; j_call: TRBJ2-1; cdr3_length: 15; v_call: TRBV6-5; d_call: .; cdr3_aa: CASSYLWGSRNEQFF; cdr3_nt: TGTGCCAGCAGTTACCTGTGGGGGTCTAGGAATGAGCAGTTCTTC
clone_size: many; j_call: TRBJ2-7; cdr3_length: 16; v_call: TRBV27; d_call: TRBD2; cdr3_aa: CASSLATSGSIYEQYF; cdr3_nt: TGTGCCAGCAGTTTGGCCACTAGCGGGAGTATCTACGAGCAGTACTTC
clone_size: few; j_call: TRBJ2-2; cdr3_length: 13; v_call: TRBV20-1; d_call: TRBD1; cdr3_aa: CSATGRGPGELFF; cdr3_nt: TGCAGTGCGACAGGAAGGGGGCCCGGGGAGCTGTTTTTT
clone_size: many; j_call: TRBJ1-4; cdr3_length: 16; v_call: TRBV7-9; d_call: .; cdr3_aa: CASSLVAGLGVEKLFF; cdr3_nt: TGTGCCAGCAGCTTAGTAGCGGGGCTCGGGGTTGAAAAACTGTTTTTT
clone_size: many; j_call: TRBJ2-5; cdr3_length: 14; v_call: TRBV7-8; d_call: .; cdr3_aa: CASSWGTSQETQYF; cdr3_nt: TGTGCCAGCAGCTGGGGGACTTCACAAGAGACCCAGTACTTC
clone_size: many; j_call: TRBJ2-3; cdr3_length: 16; v_call: TRBV19; d_call: TRBD1; cdr3_aa: CASSRPGQRYTDTQYF; cdr3_nt: TGTGCCAGTAGTAGACCGGGACAGAGATACACAGATACGCAGTATTTT
clone_size: many; j_call: TRBJ2-6; cdr3_length: 14; v_call: TRBV20-1; d_call: .; cdr3_aa: CSARNLAGANVLTF; cdr3_nt: TGCAGTGCTAGAAATCTGGCTGGGGCCAACGTCCTGACTTTC
clone_size: .; j_call: TRBJ2-3; cdr3_length: 17; v_call: TRBV5-4; d_call: TRBD2; cdr3_aa: CASSLFWTSGFTDTQYF; cdr3_nt: TGTGCCAGCAGCTTGTTTTGGACTAGCGGATTCACAGATACGCAGTATTTT
clone_size: medium-sized; j_call: TRBJ2-1; cdr3_length: 11; v_call: TRBV20-1; d_call: .; cdr3_aa: CSAKRYNEQFF; cdr3_nt: TGCAGTGCTAAGCGTTACAATGAGCAGTTCTTC
clone_size: many; j_call: TRBJ2-5; cdr3_length: 13; v_call: TRBV24-1; d_call: .; cdr3_aa: CATSAGDPETQYF; cdr3_nt: TGTGCCACCAGTGCCGGGGATCCCGAGACCCAGTACTTC
clone_size: many; j_call: TRBJ2-3; cdr3_length: 14; v_call: TRBV29-1; d_call: TRBD2; cdr3_aa: CSLSGGVLTDTQYF; cdr3_nt: TGCAGCCTAAGCGGGGGGGTACTTACAGATACGCAGTATTTT
clone_size: many; j_call: TRBJ1-1; cdr3_length: 14; v_call: TRBV10-3; d_call: .; cdr3_aa: CASRRPGEVSEAFF; cdr3_nt: TGTGCCTCCCGGCGGCCGGGGGAGGTTTCTGAAGCTTTCTTT
clone_size: many; j_call: TRBJ2-1; cdr3_length: 15; v_call: TRBV7-2; d_call: TRBD1; cdr3_aa: CASSRGTGGWNEQFF; cdr3_nt: TGTGCCAGCAGCCGCGGGACAGGGGGCTGGAATGAGCAGTTCTTC
clone_size: many; j_call: TRBJ2-5; cdr3_length: 14; v_call: TRBV20-1; d_call: TRBD2; cdr3_aa: CSSYLAGGPETQYF; cdr3_nt: TGCAGTAGCTACCTAGCGGGAGGGCCTGAGACCCAGTACTTC
clone_size: many; j_call: TRBJ2-5; cdr3_length: 16; v_call: TRBV20-1; d_call: TRBD2; cdr3_aa: CSAIRQAGGVKETQYF; cdr3_nt: TGCAGTGCTATTCGTCAAGCGGGAGGCGTTAAAGAGACCCAGTACTTC
clone_size: .; j_call: TRBJ2-1; cdr3_length: 18; v_call: TRBV4-3; d_call: .; cdr3_aa: CASSQGGFTRGIYNEQFF; cdr3_nt: TGCGCCAGCAGCCAAGGGGGATTTACAAGGGGGATCTACAATGAGCAGTTCTTC
clone_size: many; j_call: TRBJ2-1; cdr3_length: 15; v_call: TRBV27; d_call: .; cdr3_aa: CASGRRYSSYNEQFF; cdr3_nt: TGTGCCAGCGGGAGGAGGTACAGCTCCTACAATGAGCAGTTCTTC
clone_size: many; j_call: TRBJ1-2; cdr3_length: 14; v_call: TRBV20-1; d_call: .; cdr3_aa: CSARDHRALQGYTF; cdr3_nt: TGCAGTGCTAGAGATCACAGGGCCTTACAAGGCTACACCTTC
clone_size: many; j_call: TRBJ2-2; cdr3_length: 13; v_call: TRBV12-3/TRBV12-4; d_call: .; cdr3_aa: CASSNQITGELFF; cdr3_nt: TGTGCCAGCAGCAACCAGATCACCGGGGAGCTGTTTTTT
clone_size: many; j_call: TRBJ1-1; cdr3_length: 15; v_call: TRBV7-2; d_call: .; cdr3_aa: CASSLYIGTPTEAFF; cdr3_nt: TGTGCCAGCAGCCTTTATATCGGAACCCCCACTGAAGCTTTCTTT
clone_size: many; j_call: TRBJ2-5; cdr3_length: 16; v_call: TRBV7-2; d_call: TRBD1; cdr3_aa: CASSLGPQGSQETQYF; cdr3_nt: TGTGCCAGCAGCTTAGGACCACAGGGGAGCCAAGAGACCCAGTACTTC
clone_size: .; j_call: TRBJ2-3; cdr3_length: 14; v_call: TRBV5-1; d_call: .; cdr3_aa: CASSAPDSTDTQYF; cdr3_nt: TGCGCCAGCAGCGCCCCCGACAGCACAGATACGCAGTATTTT
clone_size: many; j_call: TRBJ2-5; cdr3_length: 16; v_call: TRBV15; d_call: TRBD2; cdr3_aa: CATSRELAGGRETQYF; cdr3_nt: TGTGCCACCAGCAGAGAACTAGCGGGAGGGAGAGAGACCCAGTACTTC
clone_size: many; j_call: TRBJ2-1; cdr3_length: 16; v_call: TRBV16; d_call: .; cdr3_aa: CASSQSMGAPGPRRFF; cdr3_nt: TGTGCCAGCAGCCAATCGATGGGGGCGCCGGGGCCCCGCCGGTTCTTC
clone_size: many; j_call: TRBJ2-7; cdr3_length: 13; v_call: TRBV7-2; d_call: .; cdr3_aa: CASSFTPTDLGYF; cdr3_nt: TGTGCCAGCAGCTTTACCCCGACTGATTTGGGGTACTTC
clone_size: many; j_call: TRBJ2-2; cdr3_length: 15; v_call: TRBV27; d_call: .; cdr3_aa: CASSTAGRNTGELFF; cdr3_nt: TGTGCCAGCAGCACCGCTGGGCGGAACACCGGGGAGCTGTTTTTT
clone_size: many; j_call: TRBJ2-5; cdr3_length: 13; v_call: TRBV5-1; d_call: TRBD2; cdr3_aa: CASAGTTQETQYF; cdr3_nt: TGCGCCAGCGCCGGGACTACCCAAGAGACCCAGTACTTC
clone_size: many; j_call: TRBJ2-1; cdr3_length: 13; v_call: TRBV29-1; d_call: TRBD2; cdr3_aa: CSVAGRADNEQFF; cdr3_nt: TGCAGCGTTGCCGGGAGGGCCGACAATGAGCAGTTCTTC
clone_size: many; j_call: TRBJ2-7; cdr3_length: 12; v_call: TRBV14; d_call: .; cdr3_aa: CASSHVLGEQYF; cdr3_nt: TGTGCCAGCAGCCACGTCCTTGGCGAGCAGTACTTC
clone_size: many; j_call: TRBJ2-5; cdr3_length: 12; v_call: TRBV20-1; d_call: .; cdr3_aa: CSAREAQETQYF; cdr3_nt: TGCAGTGCTAGAGAGGCTCAAGAGACCCAGTACTTC
clone_size: many; j_call: TRBJ2-5; cdr3_length: 12; v_call: TRBV5-6; d_call: .; cdr3_aa: CASGHYGETQYF; cdr3_nt: TGTGCCAGCGGACACTACGGGGAGACCCAGTACTTC
clone_size: medium-sized; j_call: TRBJ2-3; cdr3_length: 15; v_call: TRBV28; d_call: .; cdr3_aa: CASSSIQASTDTQYF; cdr3_nt: TGTGCCAGCAGTTCCATACAGGCTAGCACAGATACGCAGTATTTT
clone_size: many; j_call: TRBJ2-1; cdr3_length: 13; v_call: TRBV18; d_call: .; cdr3_aa: CASSPQTGNEQFF; cdr3_nt: TGTGCCAGCTCACCACAGACTGGCAATGAGCAGTTCTTC
clone_size: few; j_call: TRBJ2-7; cdr3_length: 14; v_call: TRBV7-2; d_call: .; cdr3_aa: CASSEGGGMGEQYF; cdr3_nt: TGTGCCAGCAGCGAGGGGGGGGGCATGGGCGAGCAGTACTTC
clone_size: few; j_call: TRBJ1-1; cdr3_length: 14; v_call: TRBV28; d_call: TRBD1; cdr3_aa: CASSLGTGVTEAFF; cdr3_nt: TGTGCCAGCAGTTTGGGGACAGGGGTCACTGAAGCTTTCTTT
clone_size: many; j_call: TRBJ2-2; cdr3_length: 16; v_call: TRBV5-1; d_call: .; cdr3_aa: CASSLARGANTGELFF; cdr3_nt: TGCGCCAGCAGCTTGGCAAGGGGGGCGAACACCGGGGAGCTGTTTTTT
clone_size: many; j_call: TRBJ1-1; cdr3_length: 16; v_call: TRBV6-5; d_call: TRBD1; cdr3_aa: CASSYSQGWAVTEAFF; cdr3_nt: TGTGCCAGCAGTTACTCACAGGGGTGGGCCGTCACTGAAGCTTTCTTT
clone_size: many; j_call: TRBJ2-2; cdr3_length: 12; v_call: TRBV7-2; d_call: .; cdr3_aa: CASRRVTGELFF; cdr3_nt: TGTGCCAGCAGAAGGGTCACCGGGGAGCTGTTTTTT
clone_size: many; j_call: TRBJ1-2; cdr3_length: 14; v_call: TRBV5-5; d_call: .; cdr3_aa: CASSSGQSDYGYTF; cdr3_nt: TGTGCCAGCAGCTCAGGACAGTCCGACTATGGCTACACCTTC
clone_size: many; j_call: TRBJ2-5; cdr3_length: 14; v_call: TRBV20-1; d_call: TRBD1; cdr3_aa: CSAPGTGAGKTQYF; cdr3_nt: TGCAGTGCCCCCGGGACAGGGGCGGGTAAGACCCAGTACTTC
clone_size: many; j_call: TRBJ1-5; cdr3_length: 12; v_call: TRBV7-2; d_call: .; cdr3_aa: CASSLYTQPQHF; cdr3_nt: TGTGCCAGCAGCTTATATACTCAGCCCCAGCATTTT
clone_size: many; j_call: TRBJ1-1; cdr3_length: 13; v_call: TRBV11-3; d_call: .; cdr3_aa: CASSERRNTEAFF; cdr3_nt: TGTGCCAGCAGCGAGCGGAGGAACACTGAAGCTTTCTTT
clone_size: many; j_call: TRBJ2-5; cdr3_length: 15; v_call: TRBV24-1; d_call: TRBD2; cdr3_aa: CATSLSGRAGETQYF; cdr3_nt: TGTGCCACCAGTCTGAGCGGGAGGGCCGGAGAGACCCAGTACTTC
clone_size: many; j_call: TRBJ2-1; cdr3_length: 16; v_call: TRBV20-1; d_call: TRBD2; cdr3_aa: CSARDRGGESYNEQFF; cdr3_nt: TGCAGTGCTAGAGATCGGGGGGGCGAATCCTACAATGAGCAGTTCTTC
clone_size: .; j_call: TRBJ2-2; cdr3_length: 14; v_call: TRBV28; d_call: TRBD1; cdr3_aa: CASGAGGYTGELFF; cdr3_nt: TGTGCCAGCGGGGCAGGGGGATACACCGGGGAGCTGTTTTTT
clone_size: few; j_call: TRBJ2-5; cdr3_length: 14; v_call: TRBV6-5; d_call: TRBD1; cdr3_aa: CASSYPGQQETQYF; cdr3_nt: TGTGCCAGCAGTTACCCGGGACAGCAAGAGACCCAGTACTTC
clone_size: many; j_call: TRBJ2-7; cdr3_length: 14; v_call: TRBV27; d_call: .; cdr3_aa: CASSLRRDSYEQYF; cdr3_nt: TGTGCCAGCAGTTTACGGCGGGACTCCTACGAGCAGTACTTC
clone_size: many; j_call: TRBJ1-6; cdr3_length: 15; v_call: TRBV2; d_call: .; cdr3_aa: CASSERNSYNSPLHF; cdr3_nt: TGTGCCAGCAGTGAACGAAACTCCTATAATTCACCCCTCCACTTT
clone_size: many; j_call: TRBJ1-1; cdr3_length: 11; v_call: TRBV6-6; d_call: .; cdr3_aa: CATYRNTEAFF; cdr3_nt: TGTGCCACCTATCGTAACACTGAAGCTTTCTTT
clone_size: many; j_call: TRBJ2-3; cdr3_length: 15; v_call: TRBV12-3/TRBV12-4; d_call: .; cdr3_aa: CASRWGYSSTDTQYF; cdr3_nt: TGTGCCAGCAGATGGGGTTATTCTAGCACAGATACGCAGTATTTT
clone_size: many; j_call: TRBJ2-7; cdr3_length: 14; v_call: TRBV2; d_call: .; cdr3_aa: CASSEAGEIDEQYF; cdr3_nt: TGTGCCAGCAGTGAAGCAGGGGAGATCGACGAGCAGTACTTC
clone_size: many; j_call: TRBJ1-1; cdr3_length: 14; v_call: TRBV4-1; d_call: .; cdr3_aa: CASSQDFRTRTVFF; cdr3_nt: TGCGCCAGCAGCCAAGATTTCCGGACCCGGACAGTCTTTTTT